A single sample is the source of the 23 T cell receptor beta chains below, sequenced in a study of cytomegalovirus exposure and HLA in healthy donors. Primers included in the PCR were 60 Vbeta and 13 Jbeta primers. Libraries were prepared by immunoSEQ multiplex PCR; TCRdb keeps only in-frame clonotypes and omits some of them. The repertoire consists of 170,000 or so clones, with roughly 81% occurring once and the leading ten covering 4.5% to 5.5%. Sequenced sample: PBMCs. Receptors were obtained from a girl aged 10 to 17 in good health and CMV-seropositive.

The chain is built from TRBV5-1 and TRBJ2-1; 13 nucleotides agree with TRBD2. The CDR3 is 16 residues long. V gave up 4 bases and J gave up 4 bases; unmatched junction bases: 5. Germline CDR1 and CDR2: SGHRS and YFSETQ. The CDR3 sequence is CASSGGLAGEYNEQFF. CDR3 in DNA: TGCGCCAGCAGCGGTGGACTAGCGGGAGAGTACAATGAGCAGTTCTTC.

The chain recombines TRBV9 with TRBJ2-7; perhaps TRBD1 as D (6 bases). Trimming took 0 bases from V and 3 from J, leaving 16 bases between them. CDR1 and CDR2 (germline): SGDLS, YYNGEE. The CDR3 is made up of 16 amino acids. CDR3 region: CASSVEGIGGSYEQYF. The CDR3 nucleotides read TGTGCCAGCAGCGTAGAGGGAATAGGGGGTAGCTACGAGCAGTACTTC.

This rearrangement joins TRBV19 to TRBJ1-3; tentatively, D is TRBD1 (6 bases). Looked up from germline, CDR1 is LNHDA and CDR2 is SQIVND (reference sequence). This CDR3 is built from 18 residues. The V gene lost 0 bases and the J gene lost 4 bases, with 19 bases spanning the gap. Written as DNA, the CDR3 is TGTGCCAGTAGTATAGAAGGGCAGGGGACGTTTCGGGGAAACACCATATATTTT. This translates into CASSIEGQGTFRGNTIYF. Looking up the rest from reference TRBV19 and TRBJ1-3 gives the full variable domain: DGGITQSPKYLFRKEGQNVTLSCEQNLNHDAMYWYRQDPGQGLRLIYYSQIVNDFQKGDIAEGYSVSREKKESFPLTVTSAQKNPTAFYLCASSIEGQGTFRGNTIYFGEGSWLTVV.

This sequence joins TRBV5-6 and TRBJ2-3; no reliable D call. V was pared by 3 bases and J by 2 bases, with 10 bases between. CDR3 length: 14 amino acids. Per the germline V gene, CDR1 is SGHDT and CDR2 is YYEEEE. DNA for the CDR3: TGTGCCAGCAGCTCCCGGGTCCCCACAGATACGCAGTATTTT. Its translation is CASSSRVPTDTQYF.

The genes are TRBV6-6 and TRBJ2-7; possible D gene TRBD1, 6 bases. V gave up 0 bases and J gave up 1 base, with 10 bases separating them. The CDR3 is 15 amino acids. CDR1 and CDR2 (germline): MNHNY, SVGAGI (reference sequence). For the CDR3, the DNA is TGTGCCAGCAGTTACTCTACAGGGAGATCCTACGAGCAGTACTTC. Translating it yields CASSYSTGRSYEQYF.

J is TRBJ1-6 and V is TRBV18, with D possibly TRBD1 on 5 matching bases. This CDR3 is built from 17 residues. V lost 6 bases and J lost 4, with 19 bases in between. Germline CDR1 KGHSH, CDR2 LQKENI. This CDR3 is CASSLIFGGEYNSPLHF. The CDR3 coding sequence is TGTGCCAGCTCCCTAATTTTCGGAGGGGAATATAATTCACCCCTCCACTTT.

The chain joins TRBV7-8 to TRBJ2-1; D possibly corresponds to TRBD2 (5 bases). This CDR3 comprises 16 residues. The germline V and J ends were trimmed by 3 bases and 1 base, with 13 bases remaining between them. CDR1 is SGHVS and CDR2 is FQNEAQ in the germline V gene. CDR3 residues: CASSFFLGKSYNEQFF. CDR3 in DNA: TGTGCCAGCAGCTTCTTTCTCGGGAAGTCCTACAATGAGCAGTTCTTC.

The chain is built from TRBV7-2 and TRBJ1-1, with D possibly matching TRBD1 (6 bases). Germline CDR1 is SGHTA and CDR2 is FQGNSA. Trimming stripped 5 bases from V and 8 bases from J, with 15 bases between. This CDR3 has 13 residues. Here the CDR3 reads CASSPQGSKEAFF. The CDR3 DNA is TGTGCCAGCAGCCCACAGGGAAGTAAGGAAGCTTTCTTT.

This rearrangement joins TRBV7-9 to TRBJ1-1, with 8 bases fitting TRBD1. The V gene's germline CDR1 is SEHNR and CDR2 FQNEAQ (reference sequence). The CDR3 is made up of 14 amino acids. V lost 1 base to trimming and J lost 5 bases; unmatched junction nucleotides: 3. In DNA, the CDR3 is TGTGCCAGCAGCTTAGATCACAGGGGGACTGAAGCTTTCTTT. It encodes CASSLDHRGTEAFF.

This clone was observed a single time. V is TRBV7-8 and J is TRBJ1-1, with TRBD1 matching 8 bases. With 4 bases clipped from V and 0 bases from J, the junction kept 16 bases outside the gene matches. Germline CDR1 is SGHVS and CDR2 is FQNEAQ. This CDR3 is 19 amino acids long. CDR3: CASSSQPGQVDLMNTEAFF. Here the CDR3 DNA reads TGTGCCAGCAGCTCCCAACCGGGACAGGTCGATCTTATGAACACTGAAGCTTTCTTT.

The CDR3 bases are TGTGCCAGCTCAGCTAAGGGACACTTTGAAGCTTTCTTT. Translation: CASSAKGHFEAFF. The chain employs TRBV18 and TRBJ1-1; possible D gene TRBD1, 6 bases. CDR3 length: 13 amino acids. Per the germline V gene, CDR1 is KGHSH and CDR2 is LQKENI. Trimming stripped 5 bases from V and 7 bases from J, with 14 bases between.

This clone was observed at least ten times. The chain employs TRBV6-4 and TRBJ2-1; possibly TRBD1 for D (6 bases). The V end lost 0 bases, the J end lost 2 bases, and 11 bases lay between the germline ends. The CDR3 sequence is 16 residues long. CDR1 and CDR2 from the germline V gene are MRHNA and SNTAGT. The CDR3 spells CASSDSEEGAYNEQFF. CDR3 bases: TGTGCCAGCAGTGACTCGGAAGAGGGGGCCTACAATGAGCAGTTCTTC.

This chain connects TRBV9 to TRBJ2-6, with TRBD2 identical over 14 bases. With V trimmed by 4 bases and J by 0 bases, 9 bases remained unmatched. CDR1 and CDR2 from the germline V gene are SGDLS and YYNGEE. The CDR3 loop spans 20 amino acids. The CDR3 sequence: CASSKPGLAGVSSGANVLTF. The DNA for the CDR3 is TGTGCCAGCAGCAAACCGGGACTAGCGGGGGTGAGCTCTGGGGCCAACGTCCTGACTTTC.

The chain recombines TRBV11-3 with TRBJ1-1; the D is unclear. The CDR3 runs to 15 residues. Between the trimmed V and J ends, which lost 1 base and 1 base, there was a span of 10 bases. Per germline, CDR1 SGHNT and CDR2 YENEEA. The CDR3 coding sequence is TGTGCCAGCAGCTTAGTCTCAGTTTCGAACACTGAAGCTTTCTTT. This codes for CASSLVSVSNTEAFF.

The gene calls are TRBV7-3 and TRBJ1-6; 8 bases agree with TRBD1. The CDR3 loop spans 16 amino acids. V dropped 4 bases and J dropped 3; count of bases not matched to a gene: 5. Germline V gives CDR1 SGHTA, CDR2 FQGTGA. The CDR3 spells CASSSGQAHYNSPLHF. The CDR3 region has the DNA TGTGCCAGCAGCTCGGGACAGGCACACTATAATTCACCCCTCCACTTT. The full variable domain, completed using reference TRBV7-3 and TRBJ1-6, is GAGVSQTPSNKVTEKGKYVELRCDPISGHTALYWYRQSLGQGPEFLIYFQGTGAADDSGLPNDRFFAVRPEGSVSTLKIQRTERGDSAVYLCASSSGQAHYNSPLHFGNGTRLTVT.

V gene TRBV27 combines with J gene TRBJ2-2; TRBD2 matches 15 bases. The germline CDR1 and CDR2 sequences are MNHEY and SMNVEV (reference sequence). The CDR3 has 16 amino acids. Trimming at V came to 1 base and at J to 6 bases, leaving 0 bases not matched to a gene. Here the CDR3 reads CASSLWTSGGAGELFF. The CDR3 DNA is TGTGCCAGCAGTTTATGGACTAGCGGGGGGGCCGGGGAGCTGTTTTTT.

This chain uses TRBV5-8 with TRBJ1-2; a possible D gene is TRBD1 (6 bases). Looked up from germline, CDR1 is SGHTS and CDR2 is YDEGEE. The CDR3 has 13 amino acids. The V gene lost 4 bases and the J gene lost 8 bases, with 15 bases spanning the gap. CDR3 nucleotide sequence: TGTGCCAGCAGCCCGCAGGGGCCAGGGGGCTACACCTTC. It encodes CASSPQGPGGYTF.

The V and J genes are TRBV7-2 and TRBJ2-7, with D possibly matching TRBD2 (5 bases). The germline CDR1 and CDR2 sequences are SGHTA and FQGNSA. The CDR3 runs to 15 residues. The ends were cut back, 0 bases at V and 7 bases at J, with 16 bases in the middle. DNA of the CDR3: TGTGCCAGCAGCTTAGCCGTCAGGTCTACGGGGGAGCAGTACTTC. Translating gives CASSLAVRSTGEQYF.

The genes are TRBV6-5 and TRBJ1-2, with D possibly TRBD1 on 5 matching bases. Between the trimmed V and J ends, which lost 4 bases and 1 base, there was a span of 16 bases. This CDR3 is 16 amino acids long. The germline V gene encodes CDR1 MNHEY and CDR2 SVGAGI. The DNA for the CDR3 is TGTGCCAGCAGTTCCCCTACAGGTCGACTTAACTATGGCTACACCTTC. Translation: CASSSPTGRLNYGYTF.

CDR3: CASSQVGLAGETQYF. The CDR3 DNA sequence: TGCGCCAGCAGCCAAGTAGGGCTAGCAGGCGAGACCCAGTACTTC. The rearrangement uses TRBV4-1 and TRBJ2-5, with a weak D call TRBD2 (5 bases). The CDR3 spans 15 residues. The ends were cut back, 1 base at V and 5 bases at J, with 14 bases in the middle. Germline loops: CDR1 MGHRA, CDR2 YSYEKL.

The rearrangement links TRBV9 to TRBJ1-2; unclear D gene. The ends were cut back, 4 bases at V and 6 bases at J, with 19 bases in the middle. This CDR3 comprises 15 residues. Germline CDR1 SGDLS, CDR2 YYNGEE. The CDR3 nucleotides read TGTGCCAGCAGCTTCCGGGATGCCCTTAGCGATGGCTACACCTTC. Protein product: CASSFRDALSDGYTF.

V is TRBV18 and J is TRBJ1-1; TRBD1 agrees at 7 bases. CDR3 length: 15 residues. V gave up 2 bases and J gave up 0 bases; unmatched junction bases: 3. Germline V gene sequence: CDR1 KGHSH, CDR2 LQKENI. The CDR3, as DNA: TGTGCCAGCTCACCAAGGGGACAGCTGAACACTGAAGCTTTCTTT. Residues: CASSPRGQLNTEAFF.

The chain has TRBV27 and TRBJ1-1; D unclear. Trimming left V 10 bases short and J 5 bases short, with 17 bases between. The germline gives CDR1 MNHEY, CDR2 SMNVEV (reference sequence). This CDR3 region has 13 residues. The CDR3 region is CATMIPLRTEAFF. The CDR3 DNA reads TGTGCCACCATGATCCCTCTGAGGACTGAAGCTTTCTTT.